This T cell receptor (beta chain) stems from a study of cytomegalovirus exposure and HLA in healthy donors (dated by TCRdb to about 2017). Study-level background: A later analysis indicated that the 90 to 150 validation repertoires were generated on the platform also employed for the 700 or so repertoires of the first cohort. To predict cytomegalovirus infection status, the study brought together high-throughput TCR immunosequencing, statistical association of individual TCRs with disease status, and machine learning. Besides the first cohort of more than 650 subjects, a separate validation cohort made up of some 110 different subjects was used. The study aimed to test whether cataloging public T cell receptors could reveal signatures of past pathogen exposure.

A word on this clone: What antigen it recognizes has not been identified. Within one base of it there is no much larger clone, and no base qualities were kept.

General study outcomes and caveats: According to the authors, the approach could potentially be generalized to other disease states and immunological phenotypes. In vitro tests confirmed that a few of the cytomegalovirus-associated TCR beta chains recognize cytomegalovirus antigens. The study listed 164 TCR beta chains as associated with cytomegalovirus. The classifier was reported to diagnose cytomegalovirus status with high specificity and sensitivity in both the original cohort and the validation cohort. Across donors, most TCR sequences were observed very rarely, whereas some public TCRs were present in many individuals. A later analysis found that TCRs clustered in the first cohort also tended to co-occur in the 120 or so validation repertoires, with 94% of cluster scores above 0. A later analysis had no HLA typing for the validation cohort, so co-occurrence there was scored across all 130 or so repertoires.

For this chain, trimming is 5 bases at the V end and 1 base at the J end, and the number of junction bases without a gene match is 2. The germline V gene specifies SGHVS as CDR1 and FQNEAQ as CDR2. The CDR3 runs 13 amino acids, cysteine and phenylalanine included. The kept DNA is CDR3 alone, 39 bases in frame from the first base. Donors formed part of the validation cohort, which comprised approximately 130 subjects and was distinct from the first cohort of under 850 subjects. The library relied on the immunoSEQ multiplex PCR assay. On the study's bioinformatics: To diagnose cytomegalovirus status from the catalog of TCR beta chain sequences, a statistical classification framework was built. TCRdb stores this immuneACCESS table with in-frame sequences only. Part of the clones is absent; in the studies checked, under half of the shortfall reflects unresolved V genes, and no reason is known for the rest. V, J and clone size are those of that table, while D and trimming were read from the DNA. The sample table holds tens of thousands of clones, of which about 93% were seen once. The ten largest clonotypes hold about 1.1% of the sample.

Sequenced sample: PBMCs. The origin of this receptor is a woman aged 25 to 45 in good health and CMV-seropositive. This receptor chain uses TRBV7-8 and TRBJ2-7; TRBD2 matches 7 bases in the middle. CDR3 region: CASSPGRSYEQYF. The nucleotide sequence is TGTGCCAGCAGCCCCGGGAGGTCCTACGAGCAGTACTTC.